The source of this T cell receptor beta chain is a study of beta chain features in type 1 diabetes. The entirety of the isolated RNA underwent reverse transcription, so expressed TCRB transcripts were sequenced. Data came from immunoSEQ multiplex PCR; TCRdb stores just in-frame clones and leaves some out. The sample shows around 200,000 clones, about 13% of them seen only once. The sequenced sample was central memory CD4+ T cells from blood. The clonotype was recovered from a woman between 18 and 29 years old in good health.

The CDR3 is CSVALYPGTGAYEQYF. The CDR3 nucleotides are TGCAGCGTTGCCCTATACCCCGGGACAGGGGCCTACGAGCAGTACTTC. The chain combines TRBV29-1 with TRBJ2-7; TRBD1 matches 10 bases. The CDR3 loop spans 16 amino acids. Germline V CDR1 and CDR2: SQVTM, ANQGSEA. With V trimmed by 4 bases and J by 2 bases, 11 bases remained unmatched.